The text below deals with one TCR beta chain. Its specific antigen is unknown. Per-nucleotide qualities are absent, and no much larger clonotype sits a single base away. The data derive from a study of blood T cell repertoires in COVID-19 (dated by TCRdb to 2020 to 2022). For the wider study: Samples from collaborators originated in the United States, Italy and Spain and spanned both the acute and convalescent phases of COVID-19. The prospective study material was composed of cDNA or gDNA derived from T cells, B-cell-depleted T cells, or PBMCs. Deeply sampled blood TCRbeta repertoires from subjects exposed to, actively infected with, or recovered from COVID-19 were included in the dataset. The repertoires were made available in a free public database intended to serve as a resource for research on the immune response to SARS-CoV-2. Samples came from the ongoing ImmuneRACE study (first 160 participants) plus 1,254 subjects from 6 global collaborators. The sample metadata nearly always contained a de-identified subject ID, COVID-19 status, age in years and sex. Where HLA class I and class II types were available, the types were taken from metadata supplied by the sample provider, not from assay-based typing.

TCRbeta CDR3 regions were amplified from genomic DNA by means of the immunoSEQ Assay, a bias-controlled multiplex PCR. Turning to the authors' computational methods: Nucleated cell counts per sample were estimated from amplification of reference gene primers within the assay. To quantify the absolute abundance of each unique TCRbeta CDR3 rearrangement, sequence reads were collapsed and filtered. For each sample, productive Simpson clonality was calculated as the square root of Simpson's diversity index over productive rearrangements. The table was pulled from immuneACCESS by TCRdb, which kept in-frame rearrangements only. Such tables lose some clones; where checked, under half of the loss comes from unresolved V genes, and the rest has no known cause. That table gives V, J and clone size, and the DNA gave D and trimming. The sample data list around 170,000 clones, and about four fifths of these were observed just once. The ten largest clones take up roughly 12% of the sample.

Participants in the prospective study were enrolled through a virtual design, were aged roughly 18 to 100 years, and lived in about two dozen United States geographic areas. In the prospective study, cohorts were assigned on the basis of participant-reported clinical history obtained from a screening survey and a study questionnaire. Recovered participants in ImmuneRACE Cohort 3 were defined as having two consecutive negative NP/OP PCR tests, clearance from a healthcare professional, or resolution of symptoms. Each participant in the prospective study had whole blood, serum and a nasopharyngeal or oropharyngeal swab collected by mobile phlebotomists. Prospective study participants could optionally give additional blood draws and questionnaires over a roughly two-month period. Prospective study blood samples were shipped either frozen or at room temperature before DNA extraction. Points the paper makes about the study in general: Clinical and demographic metadata were provided uncurated, with the amount varying by source and participant.

The receptor was derived from a man aged 45-65 years who had recovered from COVID-19. The sample taken for sequencing was PBMCs or T cells enriched from blood (not recorded which).

The CDR3 is CASSPYVGGRYNEQFF. The sequenced DNA: TGTGCCAGCAGCCCCTATGTCGGGGGGCGTTACAATGAGCAGTTCTTC. The chain was built from TRBV28 and TRBJ2-1, and the D gene may be TRBD2, 7 bases matching. The trim is 6 bases for V and 4 bases for J, with a gap of 19 bases between the germline ends. Spanning cysteine to phenylalanine, the CDR3 consists of 16 amino acids. The retained sequence is limited to the CDR3, 48 bases, with the frame set at the first base. CDR1 and CDR2 are drawn from the germline V gene: MDHEN, SYDVKM.